A selection of T cell receptor beta chains follows, all from one sample in a study of cytomegalovirus exposure and HLA in healthy donors. Data came from immunoSEQ multiplex PCR; TCRdb stores just in-frame clones and leaves some out. The data contain tens of thousands of clones, 85% to 95% of them singletons. Sequencing input: PBMCs. These receptors were obtained from a woman aged 18-29 years in good health and CMV-seronegative. Both conserved end residues are part of each CDR3. The order of the fields is clone size, D gene, V gene, J gene, CDR3 DNA, CDR3 protein. A D gene is named only where the DNA matches it firmly. Clone sizes are given selectively: once, few, many, or a class where the clone is expanded.

-	-	TRBV11-2	TRBJ1-6	TGTGCCAGCAGCTTACAGGGGACGGCTAACCATTCACCCCTCCACTTT	CASSLQGTANHSPLHF
-	TRBD2	TRBV6-1	TRBJ2-3	TGTGCCAGCAGTGGGGGGCCGGGGGGGACCACAGATACGCAGTATTTT	CASSGGPGGTTDTQYF
-	-	TRBV15	TRBJ1-1	TGTGCCACCAGCAGAGATTATAACTCGAACACTGAAGCTTTCTTT	CATSRDYNSNTEAFF
-	-	TRBV5-1	TRBJ1-1	TGCGCCAGCAGCTTGGATTTTAGGGGCTTGCGAGCTTTCTTT	CASSLDFRGLRAFF
-	TRBD1	TRBV5-1	TRBJ1-4	TGCGCCAGCAGCGTGGGACAGGGGGCGACGACTAATGAAAAACTGTTTTTT	CASSVGQGATTNEKLFF
-	-	TRBV6-5	TRBJ1-1	TGCGCCAGCAGTTACGAGGATAACACTGAAGCTTTCTTT	CASSYEDNTEAFF
-	-	TRBV27	TRBJ1-2	TGTGCCAGCGCCTTAGGGGGTGTGGCAAACTATGGCTACACCTTC	CASALGGVANYGYTF
-	TRBD1	TRBV28	TRBJ1-2	TGTGCCAGCAGCGGGACAGGACCCTATGGCTACACCTTC	CASSGTGPYGYTF
-	TRBD1	TRBV2	TRBJ1-2	TGTGCCAGCAGAGGGCAGGGGGAATATGGCTACACCTTC	CASRGQGEYGYTF
-	TRBD2	TRBV13	TRBJ2-7	TGTGCCAGCAGTCCTCTAGCGGGGGGGAGCCACGAGCAGTACTTC	CASSPLAGGSHEQYF
-	-	TRBV19	TRBJ1-5	TGTGCCAGTGCGGCAGGGAATAGCAATCAGCCCCAGCATTTT	CASAAGNSNQPQHF
-	-	TRBV30	TRBJ1-2	TGTGCCTGGAGCCGATCCGGGACACCGACTAACTATGGCTACACCTTC	CAWSRSGTPTNYGYTF
-	-	TRBV9	TRBJ2-5	TGTGCCAGCAGCGTAGGTACGGGGGGCGGACAAGAGACCCAGTACTTC	CASSVGTGGGQETQYF
-	-	TRBV13	TRBJ1-3	TGTGCCAGCAGCTTCCCTGACGTGAGGGGAAACACCATATATTTT	CASSFPDVRGNTIYF
-	-	TRBV18	TRBJ2-1	TGTGCCAGCTCACCACTAGGGACAAACAATGAGCAGTTCTTC	CASSPLGTNNEQFF
-	-	TRBV4-1	TRBJ1-5	TGCGCCAGCAGCCAAGATAATTATAGCAATCAGCCCCAGCATTTT	CASSQDNYSNQPQHF
-	-	TRBV18	TRBJ2-5	TGTGCCAGCTCACCGGGACTCTGGCAAGAGACCCAGTACTTC	CASSPGLWQETQYF
-	-	TRBV28	TRBJ1-5	TGTGCCAGCAGCCCCACGTGGGCAGGGAATCAGCCCCAGCATTTT	CASSPTWAGNQPQHF
-	TRBD1	TRBV6-5	TRBJ1-1	TGTGCCAGCAGCCAAGGGGGCGAGAACACTGAAGCTTTCTTT	CASSQGGENTEAFF
-	-	TRBV2	TRBJ2-5	TGTGCCAGCAGTGGGGACTCCCGAGGGACCCAGTACTTC	CASSGDSRGTQYF
-	TRBD2	TRBV5-1	TRBJ2-5	TGCGCCAGCAGCCCGACTAGCGGGGGGGCAAAAGAGACCCAGTACTTC	CASSPTSGGAKETQYF
once	TRBD2	TRBV9	TRBJ2-3	TGTGCCAGCAGCGTAGTGCGGGGGGGCCCGGATACGCAGTATTTT	CASSVVRGGPDTQYF
-	TRBD1	TRBV14	TRBJ1-1	TGTGCCAGCAGCCAGAGGGGACAGCACACTGAAGCTTTCTTT	CASSQRGQHTEAFF
-	TRBD2	TRBV7-2	TRBJ2-1	TGTGCCAGCAGCCCACGACTAGCGGGGGGGCAGAATGAGCAGTTCTTC	CASSPRLAGGQNEQFF
-	-	TRBV6-5	TRBJ1-5	TGTGCCAGCAGTTCCGACAGGTATAGCAATCAGCCCCAGCATTTT	CASSSDRYSNQPQHF
-	TRBD1	TRBV27	TRBJ1-4	TGTGCCAGCAGTTTCCGGACAGGGAGGGACGAAAAACTGTTTTTT	CASSFRTGRDEKLFF
-	-	TRBV21-1	TRBJ1-6	TGTGCCAGCAGCAAACGGGACAGGTTTTGGAGTTCACCCCTCCACTTT	CASSKRDRFWSSPLHF
-	TRBD1	TRBV2	TRBJ1-1	TGTGCCAGAAAAGGACAGGGGATGAACACTGAAGCTTTCTTT	CARKGQGMNTEAFF